These 30 T cell receptor beta chains were sequenced from one sample in a study of T cells in Graves' hyperthyroidism and ophthalmopathy. Researchers amplified the TCR beta CDR3 regions from RNA transcripts. Initially, a first-round RT-PCR of the TCR CDR3 employed the HTBI primer set. From the multiplex PCR reads, TCRdb called clonotypes with MiXCR, one entry per CDR3 protein. The sample includes fewer than 450,000 distinct CDR3 sequences, roughly 15% of them seen just once. Sequences were obtained from blood. These receptor sequences come from a woman aged 60-75 years with Graves' ophthalmopathy.

Many counts were recorded for this clonotype. The chain has TRBV30 and TRBJ1-1; no clear D gene. The germline V gene encodes CDR1 GTSNPN and CDR2 SVGIG (reference sequence). The ends were cut back, 5 bases at V and 5 bases at J, with 9 bases in the middle. CDR3 length equals 11 residues. As DNA, the CDR3 is TGTGCCTGGGGTATTAGAACTGAAGCTTTCTTT. Its translation is CAWGIRTEAFF. Together with reference TRBV30 and TRBJ1-1, the CDR3 gives the full variable domain: SQTIHQWPATLVQPVGSPLSLECTVEGTSNPNLYWYRQAAGRGLQLLFYSVGIGQISSEVPQNLSASRPQDRQFILSSKKLLLSDSGFYLCAWGIRTEAFFGQGTRLTVV.

With regard to this clonotype: At one end the junction does not follow the germline gene, possibly because of a read error. The chain uses TRBV12-3 or TRBV12-4 and TRBJ2-1; maybe TRBD2 (6 bases). The CDR3 has 12 residues. CDR3 DNA: TGTGCCGGCAGTCCGGGGGATCTCGGGCAGTTCTTC. It specifies CAGSPGDLGQFF.

This clonotype was counted at least ten times. The chain is built from TRBV11-2 and TRBJ2-7, with D unresolved. The CDR3 is made up of 14 amino acids. Trimming removed 4 bases from V and 3 bases from J, with 13 bases in between. From germline, CDR1 is SGHAT and CDR2 FQNNGV. This CDR3 reads CASSSIFGNYEQYF. CDR3 in DNA: TGTGCCAGCAGCTCCATTTTCGGCAACTACGAGCAGTACTTC.

This clonotype appeared a few times. The chain links TRBV19 to TRBJ2-3; 10 bases are shared with TRBD2. J gave up 0 bases and V 7 bases, and 4 bases lay outside the gene matches. CDR3 length equals 15 residues. Germline V CDR1 and CDR2: LNHDA, SQIVND (reference sequence). The CDR3 region is CASTASGRSTDTQYF. The CDR3 coding sequence is TGTGCCAGTACCGCTAGCGGGAGAAGCACAGATACGCAGTATTTT.

J is TRBJ2-7 and V is TRBV15; no clear D gene. This CDR3 spans 12 amino acids. The V gene lost 2 bases and the J gene lost 4 bases, with 6 bases spanning the gap. Germline V gene sequence: CDR1 LNHNV, CDR2 YYDKDF (reference sequence). CDR3 amino acids: CATSRIGYEQYF. As DNA, the CDR3 is TGTGCCACCAGCAGAATCGGTTACGAGCAGTACTTC. Using reference TRBV15 and TRBJ2-7 for the parts outside the CDR3, the full variable domain is DAMVIQNPRYQVTQFGKPVTLSCSQTLNHNVMYWYQQKSSQAPKLLFHYYDKDFNNEADTPDNFQSRRPNTSFCFLDIRSPGLGDTAMYLCATSRIGYEQYFGPGTRLTVT.

The sample holds many counts of this clonotype. The rearrangement uses TRBV30 and TRBJ1-5, with TRBD1 as a possible D gene (5 bases). The germline V and J ends were trimmed by 4 bases and 4 bases, with 14 bases remaining between them. The germline gives CDR1 GTSNPN, CDR2 SVGIG (reference sequence). The CDR3 extends over 14 amino acids. CDR3 amino acids: CAWNTGRLNQPQHF. Here the CDR3 DNA reads TGTGCCTGGAATACAGGACGGCTGAATCAGCCCCAGCATTTT.

This clonotype was seen repeatedly, ten times or more. The chain couples TRBV2 to TRBJ1-2; the D is unclear. The germline V and J ends were trimmed by 3 bases and 7 bases, with 15 bases remaining between them. CDR1 and CDR2 (germline): SNHLY, FYNNEI. The CDR3 is 14 amino acids. For the CDR3, the DNA is TGTGCCAGCAGTGAGACTCGCATTCCTGGTGGCTACACCTTC. Its protein is CASSETRIPGGYTF.

This clonotype was detected ten times or more. The chain joins TRBV2 to TRBJ2-5; TRBD2 agrees at 8 bases. Germline CDR1 SNHLY, CDR2 FYNNEI. V shed 2 bases and J 2 bases; nucleotides not matched to a gene: 1. The CDR3 loop spans 14 amino acids. CDR3 nucleotide sequence: TGTGCCAGCAGTGAAACTAGCGGACAAGAGACCCAGTACTTC. Translation gives CASSETSGQETQYF.

This clonotype was seen more than once but under ten times. The chain carries TRBV4-1 and TRBJ2-5, with D perhaps TRBD1 (6 bases). The V gene's germline CDR1 is MGHRA and CDR2 YSYEKL. The V gene lost 1 base and the J gene lost 2 bases, with 8 bases spanning the gap. The CDR3 consists of 14 residues. CDR3 bases: TGCGCCAGCAGCCAAGTAGGGGGACAAGAGACCCAGTACTTC. Amino acid sequence: CASSQVGGQETQYF.

V and J are TRBV18 and TRBJ1-1, with D possibly matching TRBD1 (5 bases). Germline V CDR1 and CDR2: KGHSH, LQKENI. The CDR3 sequence is 16 residues long. V was pared by 1 base and J by 0 bases, with 12 bases between. CDR3 coding DNA: TGTGCCAGCTCACCACGAGGGGTGTACATGAACACTGAAGCTTTCTTT. Amino acids: CASSPRGVYMNTEAFF.

This clonotype was seen only a few times. The chain couples TRBV18 to TRBJ2-7, with 8 positions matching TRBD2. In germline, CDR1 is KGHSH, CDR2 LQKENI. The CDR3 is made up of 15 amino acids. With 0 bases clipped from V and 4 bases from J, the junction kept 5 bases outside the gene matches. The CDR3 reads CASSPPPLAGYEQYF. The DNA for the CDR3 is TGTGCCAGCTCACCACCGCCCCTAGCGGGTTACGAGCAGTACTTC. Full variable domain (remainder filled in from reference TRBV18 and TRBJ2-7): NAGVMQNPRHLVRRRGQEARLRCSPMKGHSHVYWYRQLPEEGLKFMVYLQKENIIDESGMPKERFSAEFPKEGPSILRIQQVVRGDSAAYFCASSPPPLAGYEQYFGPGTRLTVT.

In its sample, this clonotype was seen a few times. This chain uses TRBV19 with TRBJ2-2; 8 nucleotides align to TRBD1. Germline values: CDR1 LNHDA, CDR2 SQIVND (reference sequence). Germline trimming cut 3 bases from V and 6 bases from J; bases unmatched to any gene: 3. There are 14 residues in the CDR3. Written as DNA, the CDR3 is TGTGCCAGTAGTATGGCACAGGGGGCCGGGGAGCTGTTTTTT. Protein sequence: CASSMAQGAGELFF.

This clonotype was seen more than once but under ten times. This chain uses TRBV7-8 with TRBJ2-6; 12 bases are a match to TRBD2. Unmatched junction bases numbered 11, after V lost 2 bases and J lost 3 bases. Germline-derived CDR1 and CDR2 are SGHVS and FQNEAQ. The CDR3 runs to 20 residues. The CDR3 DNA is TGTGCCAGCAGCTTACCCGAGACTAGCGGGAGTTGGGTTGGGGCCAACGTCCTGACTTTC. It is translated as CASSLPETSGSWVGANVLTF.

This rearrangement joins TRBV5-6 to TRBJ2-7; 9 positions match TRBD1. The V gene's germline CDR1 is SGHDT and CDR2 YYEEEE. J was trimmed by 6 bases and V by 3 bases; bases with no gene match: 10. This CDR3 contains 15 residues. The CDR3 sequence: CASSYTGQGLGEQYF. Written as DNA, the CDR3 is TGTGCCAGCAGCTACACCGGACAGGGGTTAGGCGAGCAGTACTTC.

Ten or more counts support this clonotype. V gene TRBV28 combines with J gene TRBJ2-5; D perhaps matches TRBD1 (6 bases). V was shortened by 7 bases and J by 1 base, with 19 bases between the two germline ends. This CDR3 comprises 16 residues. Germline lookup yields CDR1 MDHEN and CDR2 SYDVKM. This CDR3 is CASTPSRDTGQETQYF. In DNA form, the CDR3 reads TGTGCCAGCACCCCCTCAAGGGACACGGGCCAAGAGACCCAGTACTTC. The whole variable domain, remainder taken from reference TRBV28 and TRBJ2-5, is DVKVTQSSRYLVKRTGEKVFLECVQDMDHENMFWYRQDPGLGLRLIYFSYDVKMKEKGDIPEGYSVSREKKERFSLILESASTNQTSMYLCASTPSRDTGQETQYFGPGTRLLVL.

This clonotype was seen ten or more times. This CDR3 is CASSLWVTSVYEQFF. As DNA, the CDR3 is TGTGCCAGCAGTTTATGGGTGACTAGCGTCTATGAGCAGTTCTTC. The chain is built from TRBV28 and TRBJ2-1; the match to TRBD2 covers 8 bases. The CDR3 contains 15 residues. V gave up 0 bases and J gave up 8 bases; unmatched junction bases: 6. CDR1 is MDHEN and CDR2 is SYDVKM in the germline V gene.

There are a few counts of this clonotype. This chain links TRBV13 with TRBJ2-1; 13 bases agree with TRBD2. This CDR3 spans 16 amino acids. Germline assignment: CDR1 PRHDT and CDR2 FYEKMQ (reference sequence). The V segment lost 5 bases and the J segment 5 bases; nucleotides outside the gene matches: 6. CDR3 protein: CASSPLGLAGNNEQFF. In DNA form, the CDR3 reads TGTGCCAGCAGCCCCCTGGGACTAGCGGGAAACAATGAGCAGTTCTTC.

This clonotype was seen ten or more times. The chain carries TRBV2 and TRBJ2-7, with D possibly being TRBD2 (5 bases). V lost 8 bases and J lost 6, with 11 bases in between. The V gene's germline CDR1 is SNHLY and CDR2 FYNNEI. The CDR3 is 11 residues long. The DNA of the CDR3 is TGTGCCAGCCTGGATCGGGGCGAGCAGTACTTC. Residues: CASLDRGEQYF.

The rearrangement uses TRBV13 and TRBJ2-5; weak D call: TRBD1 (6 bases). Germline values: CDR1 PRHDT, CDR2 FYEKMQ (reference sequence). This CDR3 region has 13 residues. Trimming removed 6 bases at V and 2 bases at J, with 10 bases between. The CDR3 sequence is CASRQGHQETQYF. Written as DNA, the CDR3 is TGTGCCAGCAGACAGGGTCATCAAGAGACCCAGTACTTC. The variable domain in full, with the rest retrieved from reference TRBV13 and TRBJ2-5, is AAGVIQSPRHLIKEKRETATLKCYPIPRHDTVYWYQQGPGQDPQFLISFYEKMQSDKGSIPDRFSAQQFSDYHSELNMSSLELGDSALYFCASRQGHQETQYFGPGTRLLVL.

As regards this clonotype: This may stem from a read error, because a much larger clone lies one nucleotide away. The chain recombines TRBV7-9 with TRBJ2-1, with 13 bases identical to TRBD2. This CDR3 has 16 residues. From germline, CDR1 is SEHNR and CDR2 FQNEAQ (reference sequence). The chain's CDR3 is CASSQDTSGRVNGQFF. The DNA for the CDR3 is TGTGCCAGCAGCCAAGATACTAGCGGGAGGGTAAATGGGCAGTTCTTC.

This clonotype was found a few times. The CDR3 nucleotides read TGTGCCAGCAGTTTAAATGGCAAATACAATGAGCAGTTCTTC. Its protein is CASSLNGKYNEQFF. The chain joins TRBV12-3 or TRBV12-4 to TRBJ2-1, with D uncertain. The CDR3 consists of 14 residues. Trimming shortened V by 2 bases and J by 4 bases, and 9 bases separated the two germline ends.

The rearrangement uses TRBV5-1 and TRBJ1-1, with TRBD1 as a possible D gene (6 bases). The germline gives CDR1 SGHRS, CDR2 YFSETQ. V was trimmed by 2 bases and J by 6 bases, leaving 14 bases between them. The CDR3 contains 14 residues. The CDR3 loop is CASSLGEGEAEAFF. CDR3 DNA sequence: TGCGCCAGCAGCTTAGGGGAGGGGGAGGCTGAAGCTTTCTTT.

In this sample, this clonotype turned up many times. The chain uses TRBV7-9 and TRBJ2-5, with 7 nucleotides matching TRBD2. This CDR3 has 14 amino acids. Germline CDR1 is SEHNR and CDR2 is FQNEAQ (reference sequence). With V trimmed by 2 bases and J by 5 bases, 5 bases remained unmatched. The CDR3 DNA sequence: TGTGCCAGCAGCTTACTAGCAGCGGGGGAGACCCAGTACTTC. Protein sequence: CASSLLAAGETQYF. The variable domain in full, completed from reference TRBV7-9 and TRBJ2-5, reads DTGVSQNPRHKITKRGQNVTFRCDPISEHNRLYWYRQTLGQGPEFLTYFQNEAQLEKSRLLSDRFSAERPKGSFSTLEIQRTEQGDSAMYLCASSLLAAGETQYFGPGTRLLVL.

This clonotype was detected ten times or more. CDR3 sequence: CSVETGRDYGYTF. The CDR3 coding sequence is TGCAGCGTTGAGACAGGAAGGGACTATGGCTACACCTTC. The rearrangement links TRBV29-1 to TRBJ1-2; D is possibly TRBD1 (6 bases). CDR3 length: 13 residues. Trimming left V 3 bases short and J 3 bases short, with 11 bases between. Germline V CDR1 and CDR2: SQVTM, ANQGSEA.

This clonotype came up a few times. The CDR3 spells CASSTGLADYEQYF. The DNA for the CDR3 is TGTGCCAGCAGCACCGGACTAGCGGACTACGAGCAGTACTTC. The V and J genes are TRBV7-2 and TRBJ2-7; 10 bases line up with TRBD2. V shed 5 bases and J 3 bases; nucleotides not matched to a gene: 4. Germline V gives CDR1 SGHTA, CDR2 FQGNSA. This CDR3 region has 14 residues.

This clonotype was seen only a few times. This chain connects TRBV27 to TRBJ1-1, with D possibly matching TRBD1 (5 bases). The CDR3 is 16 amino acids. The ends were cut back, 5 bases at V and 2 bases at J, with 18 bases in the middle. Germline values: CDR1 MNHEY, CDR2 SMNVEV (reference sequence). The CDR3 DNA follows: TGTGCCAGCAGTCCCCAGAGGGATAGGGGCAACACTGAAGCTTTCTTT. This translates into CASSPQRDRGNTEAFF.

This clonotype was detected ten times or more. This chain uses TRBV28 with TRBJ1-2; D remains ambiguous. Germline-derived CDR1 and CDR2 are MDHEN and SYDVKM. The CDR3 is made up of 13 amino acids. V was pared by 5 bases and J by 6 bases, with 13 bases between. CDR3 coding DNA: TGTGCCAGCAGTCCCCCAAAGGTAAATGGCTACACCTTC. It is translated as CASSPPKVNGYTF.

Ten or more counts support this clonotype. The chain joins TRBV27 to TRBJ2-5, with D tentatively TRBD1 (5 bases). Deletions cut 4 bases from V and 1 base from J, with 7 bases between. Germline CDR1 and CDR2: MNHEY and SMNVEV (reference sequence). The CDR3 spans 13 residues. The CDR3 loop is CASSWGTQETQYF. The CDR3 DNA reads as TGTGCCAGCAGTTGGGGCACCCAAGAGACCCAGTACTTC.

This clonotype came up many times. The rearrangement uses TRBV2 and TRBJ2-3; weak D call: TRBD1 (5 bases). Trimming shortened V by 7 bases and J by 4 bases, and 15 bases separated the two germline ends. This CDR3 has 14 amino acids. Germline CDR1 and CDR2: SNHLY and FYNNEI. The chain's CDR3 is CASKTDGGADTQYF. The CDR3, as DNA: TGTGCCAGCAAGACAGACGGTGGTGCAGATACGCAGTATTTT.

This clonotype was found many times. The chain couples TRBV2 to TRBJ2-1, with 8 bases that match TRBD2. The germline gives CDR1 SNHLY, CDR2 FYNNEI. V lost 2 bases and J lost 7; bases outside the gene matches: 10. There are 16 residues in the CDR3. The CDR3 sequence: CASSERGGTTRNEQFF. CDR3 sequence (DNA): TGTGCCAGCAGTGAACGGGGGGGAACGACTAGGAATGAGCAGTTCTTC. Full variable domain (missing parts from reference TRBV2 and TRBJ2-1): EPEVTQTPSHQVTQMGQEVILRCVPISNHLYFYWYRQILGQKVEFLVSFYNNEISEKSEIFDDQFSVERPDGSNFTLKIRSTKLEDSAMYFCASSERGGTTRNEQFFGPGTRLTVL.